These T cell receptor beta chains were read from a single sample in a study of shared clonotypes between healthy human individuals. TCRdb keeps only in-frame clones here, not all; method: immunoSEQ multiplex PCR. This repertoire shows about 480,000 clones, roughly 78% found once; its top ten account for 10% to 15%. The source material was PBMCs. All receptors derive from a woman aged 40 to 50 in good health. Some clones in this sample may be carry-over from other donors' samples. Both conserved end residues are part of each CDR3. Fields, in order: D gene, J gene, clone size, V gene, CDR3 DNA, CDR3 protein. A D gene is named only where the DNA matches it firmly. Size is stated for part of the rows, as once, few or many counts, or as a class when the clone is expanded.

NA | TRBJ2-1 | NA | TRBV6-5 | TGTGCCAGCAAACGGCACAATGAGCAGTTCTTC | CASKRHNEQFF
NA | TRBJ2-1 | many | TRBV2 | TGTGCCAGCAGGGGGTTTCCCTACAATGAGCAGTTCTTC | CASRGFPYNEQFF
TRBD1 | TRBJ1-2 | NA | TRBV27 | TGTGCCAGCAGTAAAAGACAGGGGAGGTCTAACTATGGCTACACCTTC | CASSKRQGRSNYGYTF
TRBD2 | TRBJ2-7 | NA | TRBV4-1 | TGCGCCAGCAGCCAAGGTCAGCGGGAGTCTTCCTACGAGCAGTACTTC | CASSQGQRESSYEQYF
NA | TRBJ2-7 | NA | TRBV6-5 | TGTGCCAGCAGTTATGGTAGAGCGAGGGGAGAGCAGTACTTC | CASSYGRARGEQYF
NA | TRBJ2-2 | NA | TRBV4-1 | TGCGCCAGCAGCTTGGCCCGAGTAGAAGGTACCGGGGAGCTGTTTTTT | CASSLARVEGTGELFF
NA | TRBJ2-1 | once | TRBV29-1 | TGCAGCGGAACGACCCCCGAGCAGTTCTTC | CSGTTPEQFF
TRBD1 | TRBJ1-3 | NA | TRBV28 | TGTGCCAGCAGTTGGGACAGGGCTGGAAACACCATATATTTT | CASSWDRAGNTIYF
TRBD1 | TRBJ2-5 | NA | TRBV28 | TGTGCCAGCAGTGGGACAGGGGTGGGCGAGGAGACCCAGTACTTC | CASSGTGVGEETQYF
NA | TRBJ2-3 | NA | TRBV7-9 | TGTGCCAGCAGCTTTTCCACAGATACGCAGTATTTT | CASSFSTDTQYF